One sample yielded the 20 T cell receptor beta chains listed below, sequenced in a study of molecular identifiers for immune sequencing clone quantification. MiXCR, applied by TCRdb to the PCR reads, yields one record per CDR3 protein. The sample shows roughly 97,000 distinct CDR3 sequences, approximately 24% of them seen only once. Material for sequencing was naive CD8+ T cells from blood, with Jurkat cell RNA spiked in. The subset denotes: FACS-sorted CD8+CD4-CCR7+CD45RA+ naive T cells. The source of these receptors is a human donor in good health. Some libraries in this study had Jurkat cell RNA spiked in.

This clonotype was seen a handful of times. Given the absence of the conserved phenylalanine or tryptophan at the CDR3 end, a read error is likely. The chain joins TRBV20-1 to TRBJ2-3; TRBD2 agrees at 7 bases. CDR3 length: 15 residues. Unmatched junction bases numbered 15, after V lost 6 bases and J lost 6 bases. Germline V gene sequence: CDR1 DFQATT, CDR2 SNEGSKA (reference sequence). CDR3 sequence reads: CSATPDSPSGDTQYL. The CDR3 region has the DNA TGCAGTGCAACCCCCGACAGTCCTAGCGGCGATACGCAGTATCTT.

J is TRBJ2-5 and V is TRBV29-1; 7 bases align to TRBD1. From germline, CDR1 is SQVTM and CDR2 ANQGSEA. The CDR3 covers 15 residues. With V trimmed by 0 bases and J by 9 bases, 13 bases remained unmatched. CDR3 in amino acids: CSVEDQAGGSAPQYF. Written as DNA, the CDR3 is TGCAGCGTTGAAGATCAGGCAGGGGGATCGGCGCCCCAGTACTTC.

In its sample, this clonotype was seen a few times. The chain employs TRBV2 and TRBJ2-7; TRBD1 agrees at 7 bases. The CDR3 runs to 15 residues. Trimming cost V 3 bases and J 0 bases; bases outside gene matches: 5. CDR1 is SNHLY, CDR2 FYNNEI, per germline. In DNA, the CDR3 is TGTGCCAGCAGTGACACAGGGGCGAGCTCCTACGAGCAGTACTTC. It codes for CASSDTGASSYEQYF.

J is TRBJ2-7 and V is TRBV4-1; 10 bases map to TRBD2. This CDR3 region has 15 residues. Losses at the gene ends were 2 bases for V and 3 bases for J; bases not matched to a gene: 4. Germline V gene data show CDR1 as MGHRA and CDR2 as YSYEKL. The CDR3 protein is CASSQRTSGGYEQYF. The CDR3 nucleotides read TGCGCCAGCAGCCAAAGGACTAGCGGCGGCTACGAGCAGTACTTC.

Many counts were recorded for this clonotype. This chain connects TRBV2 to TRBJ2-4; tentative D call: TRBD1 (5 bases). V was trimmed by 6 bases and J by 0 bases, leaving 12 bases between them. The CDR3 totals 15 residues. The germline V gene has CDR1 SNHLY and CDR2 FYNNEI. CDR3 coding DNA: TGTGCCAGCAGGGGGCTTGGGGAAGCCAAAAACATTCAGTACTTC. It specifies CASRGLGEAKNIQYF.

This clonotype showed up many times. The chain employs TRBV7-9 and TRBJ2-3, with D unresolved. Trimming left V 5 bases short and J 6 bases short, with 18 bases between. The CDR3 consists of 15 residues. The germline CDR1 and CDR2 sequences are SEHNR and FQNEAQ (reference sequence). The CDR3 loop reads CASSPADGSMDTQYF. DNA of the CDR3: TGTGCCAGCAGCCCCGCAGATGGGTCTATGGATACGCAGTATTTT. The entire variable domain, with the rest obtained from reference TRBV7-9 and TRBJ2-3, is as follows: DTGVSQNPRHKITKRGQNVTFRCDPISEHNRLYWYRQTLGQGPEFLTYFQNEAQLEKSRLLSDRFSAERPKGSFSTLEIQRTEQGDSAMYLCASSPADGSMDTQYFGPGTRLTVL.

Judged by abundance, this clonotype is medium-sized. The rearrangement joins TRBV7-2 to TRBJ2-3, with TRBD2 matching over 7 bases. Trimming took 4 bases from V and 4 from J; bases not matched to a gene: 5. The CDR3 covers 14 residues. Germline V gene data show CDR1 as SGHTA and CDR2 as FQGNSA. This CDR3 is CASSSGLVADTQYF. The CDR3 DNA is TGTGCCAGCAGCTCCGGACTAGTGGCAGATACGCAGTATTTT.

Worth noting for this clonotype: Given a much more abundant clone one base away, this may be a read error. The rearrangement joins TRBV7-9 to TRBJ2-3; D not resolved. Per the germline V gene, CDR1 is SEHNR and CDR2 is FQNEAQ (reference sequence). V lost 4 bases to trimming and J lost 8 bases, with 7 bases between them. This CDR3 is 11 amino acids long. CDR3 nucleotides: TGTGCCAGCAGCTCCAGTGGTACGCAGTATTTT. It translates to CASSSSGTQYF.

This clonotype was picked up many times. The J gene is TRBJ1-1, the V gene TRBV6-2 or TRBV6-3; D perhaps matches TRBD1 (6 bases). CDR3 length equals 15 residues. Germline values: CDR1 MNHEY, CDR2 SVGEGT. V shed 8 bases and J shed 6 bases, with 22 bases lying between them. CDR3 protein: CASLGTGGPRSEAFF. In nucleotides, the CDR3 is TGTGCCAGCCTCGGGACGGGGGGCCCCCGATCTGAAGCTTTCTTT.

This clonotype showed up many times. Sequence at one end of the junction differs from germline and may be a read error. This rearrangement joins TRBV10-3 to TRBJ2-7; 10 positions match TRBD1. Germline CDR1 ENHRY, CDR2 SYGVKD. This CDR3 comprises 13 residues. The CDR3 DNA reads TGTGCCATCAGTTCCCGGGACAGGGGAGGTAGTCGCTTC. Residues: CAISSRDRGGSRF.

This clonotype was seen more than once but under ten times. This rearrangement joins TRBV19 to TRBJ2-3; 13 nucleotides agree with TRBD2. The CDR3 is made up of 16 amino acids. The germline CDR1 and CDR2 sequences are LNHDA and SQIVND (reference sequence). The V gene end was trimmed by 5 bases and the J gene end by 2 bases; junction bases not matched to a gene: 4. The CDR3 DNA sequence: TGTGCCAGTAGTCCGACTAGCGGGAGGCCCACAGATACGCAGTATTTT. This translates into CASSPTSGRPTDTQYF.

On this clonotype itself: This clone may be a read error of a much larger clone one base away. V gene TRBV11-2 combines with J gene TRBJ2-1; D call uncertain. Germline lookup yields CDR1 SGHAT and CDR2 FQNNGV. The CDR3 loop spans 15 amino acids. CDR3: CARSLGKSSYNEQFF. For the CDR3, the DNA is TGTGCCCGCAGCTTAGGTAAGAGCTCCTACAATGAGCAGTTCTTC.

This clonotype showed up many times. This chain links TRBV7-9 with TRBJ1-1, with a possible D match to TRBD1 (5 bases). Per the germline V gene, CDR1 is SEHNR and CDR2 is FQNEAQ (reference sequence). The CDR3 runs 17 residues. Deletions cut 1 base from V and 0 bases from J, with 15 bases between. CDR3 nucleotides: TGTGCCAGCAGCTTAGGGGACGTCACAGTCATGAACACTGAAGCTTTCTTT. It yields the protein CASSLGDVTVMNTEAFF.

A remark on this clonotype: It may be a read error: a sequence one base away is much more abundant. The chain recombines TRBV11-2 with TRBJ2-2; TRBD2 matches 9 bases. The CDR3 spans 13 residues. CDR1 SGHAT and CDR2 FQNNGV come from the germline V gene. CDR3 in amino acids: CAWTSANTVELFF. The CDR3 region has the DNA TGTGCCTGGACTAGCGCAAACACCGTGGAGCTGTTTTTT.

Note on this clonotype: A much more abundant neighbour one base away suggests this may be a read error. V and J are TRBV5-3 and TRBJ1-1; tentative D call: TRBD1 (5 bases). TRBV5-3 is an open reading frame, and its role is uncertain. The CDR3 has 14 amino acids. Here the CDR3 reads CASIMLGGSTGAFF. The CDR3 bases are TGTGCCAGCATCATGCTCGGGGGGTCCACTGGAGCTTTCTTT.

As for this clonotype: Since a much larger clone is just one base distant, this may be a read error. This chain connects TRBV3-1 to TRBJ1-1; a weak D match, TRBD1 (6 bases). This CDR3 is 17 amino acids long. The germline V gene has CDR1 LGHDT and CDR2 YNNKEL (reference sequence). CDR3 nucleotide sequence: TGTGCCAGCAGCCAAGGGACAGCGAAGACGGGGAATACTGGAGCTTTCTTT. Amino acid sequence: CASSQGTAKTGNTGAFF.

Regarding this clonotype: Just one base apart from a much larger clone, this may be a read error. CDR3 sequence (DNA): TGTGCCAGCGGCCCGGCGGTTTCACTCTACGAGCAGTACTTC. Translated: CASGPAVSLYEQYF. The chain joins TRBV6-5 to TRBJ2-7; D not resolved. Trimming took 8 bases from V and 3 from J, leaving 17 bases between them. The germline V gene encodes CDR1 MNHEY and CDR2 SVGAGI. The CDR3 spans 14 residues.

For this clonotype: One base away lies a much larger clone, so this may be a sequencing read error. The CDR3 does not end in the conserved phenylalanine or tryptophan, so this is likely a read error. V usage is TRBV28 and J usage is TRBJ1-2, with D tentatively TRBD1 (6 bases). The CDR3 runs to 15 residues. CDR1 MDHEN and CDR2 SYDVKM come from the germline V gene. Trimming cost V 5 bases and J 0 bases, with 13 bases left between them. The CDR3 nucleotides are TGTGCCAGCAGTCCCCTAGGGGGGACTAACTATGGCTACACCATC. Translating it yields CASSPLGGTNYGYTI.

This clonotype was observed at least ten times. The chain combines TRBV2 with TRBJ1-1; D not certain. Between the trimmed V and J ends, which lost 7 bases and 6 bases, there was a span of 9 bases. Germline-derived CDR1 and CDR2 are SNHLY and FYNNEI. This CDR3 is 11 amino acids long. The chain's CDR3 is CASTAGSEAFF. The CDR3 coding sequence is TGTGCCAGCACAGCAGGCTCTGAAGCTTTCTTT.

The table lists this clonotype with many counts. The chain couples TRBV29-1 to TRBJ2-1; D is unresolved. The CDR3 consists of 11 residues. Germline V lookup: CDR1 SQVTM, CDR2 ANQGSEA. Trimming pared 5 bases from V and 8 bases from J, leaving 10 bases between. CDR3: CSVWQADEQFF. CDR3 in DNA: TGCAGCGTTTGGCAGGCGGATGAGCAGTTCTTC.